The sequence of this TCR beta chain was determined in a study of regulatory T cells in long-lasting Graves disease (dated by TCRdb to 2020 to 2023). Study-wide context: In the newly diagnosed Graves' disease group, patients had been taking antithyroid drugs for less than 3 months. A total of roughly 35 samples underwent TCR sequencing: about 13 from persistent and roughly 20 from newly diagnosed Graves' disease patients. The study took place in China and was registered as a clinical trial. This study used TCR sequencing and RNA sequencing of peripheral blood to compare persistent Graves' disease patients against newly diagnosed Graves' disease patients.

About this clonotype: Its specific antigen is unknown. This may come from a read error, since a much larger clone is one base off.

Preparation of the library involved multiplex PCR. Sequencer: Illumina HiSeq 4000. iRepertoire HTBI primers and Arm-PCR amplification of CDR3 regions were used to construct TCR beta libraries. Before sequencing, the PCR products went through gel purification. In the original analysis: Across samples, about 63 TRBV and 13 to 15 TRBJ segments were identified and used for gene usage analysis of CDR3 amino acid clonotypes. COPE and FqMerger were used to merge the filtered high-quality paired reads into contigs. BLAST was used to align contigs to the IMGT TRBV, TRBD and TRBJ reference genes, and CDR3 was defined following IMGT. Highly expanded clones were defined as clonotypes with a frequency above 0.1%. Shannon entropy served as the measure of repertoire diversity, while the Gini coefficient captured V-J evenness. Clonotypes shared by more than one individual were considered public. TCRdb itself trimmed the public reads at Q25 with fastp, ran MiXCR and retained productive beta chains. Every CDR3 protein is listed once, alongside the most common genes and DNA of its rows. The V and J calls were not made by the authors but by TCRdb's processing. The sample table holds 370,000 or so distinct CDR3 sequences, of which around 15% were seen once. Of the sample, just over 20% is held by the ten largest clones.

This specimen's time point label, per the study, means: newly diagnosed GD, antithyroid drugs for less than 3 months. For both TCR sequencing and RNA sequencing, RNA was extracted from PBMCs in TRIzol. The diagnosis of Graves' disease was made according to American Thyroid Association guidelines. Recruitment of patients was carried out at an endocrinology department in Xi'an, China. Each patient gave 7.5 to 10 milliliters of peripheral blood, collected in an EDTA anticoagulant tube. Ficoll Paque Plus density gradient separation was used to isolate PBMCs, and no additional T cell sorting was done. An Agilent 2100 Bioanalyzer and agarose gel were used to assess RNA quality, and a NanoDrop 2000 was used to measure RNA concentration. According to the germline V gene (reference sequence), CDR1 reads PRHDT and CDR2 reads FYEKMQ. The CDR3 runs 14 amino acids, cysteine and phenylalanine included. Only CDR3 DNA remains: 42 bases, in frame from the first base.

Beyond this particular receptor, the publication reports: Sequencing and analysis were limited to the TCR beta chain. Persistent patients shared more public clonotypes among themselves (around 2,500) than newly diagnosed patients did (approximately 970). The small sample size was acknowledged by the authors as a limitation that may reduce accuracy. Only peripheral blood was studied, because thyroid tissue, the primary lesion, was inaccessible. Compared with newly diagnosed patients, patients with persistent Graves' disease had lower TCR Shannon entropy and fewer highly expanded clones, which suggests clonal expansion. Preferential use of TRBV28, TRBJ1-2 and TRBJ2-5 was observed in persistent disease, whereas TRBV20-1 and TRBJ2-1 were favored in newly diagnosed disease.

This sample also appeared in a second study, on T cells in Graves' hyperthyroidism and ophthalmopathy. As the second paper documents: Stable Graves' hyperthyroidism was defined as the absence of progression to ophthalmopathy over 18 months of follow-up. Hyperthyroidism patients were newly diagnosed, had a disease duration of under 2 months, and were aged 18 to 65 years. The study excluded patients with uncontrolled infections, other autoimmune diseases, pregnancy or lactation. Clinical symptoms, serum thyroxine and TRAb, thyroid ultrasound, and orbital computed tomography formed the basis for the diagnoses. The TCR CDR3 was subjected to a first round of RT-PCR using the HTBI primer set and the Qiagen OneStep RT-PCR kit. Blood samples also contained most of the expanded thyroid clonotypes (frequency above 0.001), which suggests that blood repertoires may reflect thyroid immune responses. A 13 V-J signature model separated ophthalmopathy from stable hyperthyroidism, with roughly 88% sensitivity and about 81% specificity in cross-validation and 80%/75% in testing. In validation, the model predicted progression to ophthalmopathy a median of roughly 6.2 months before onset, with 65% to 71% sensitivity and 72.22% specificity. TCR V-J signatures able to tell the groups apart were searched for in a discovery cohort of 95 or so patients, of whom over 40 had Graves' ophthalmopathy and roughly 57 had stable Graves' hyperthyroidism. An independent validation cohort of under 20 hyperthyroidism patients and about 15 patients who later progressed to ophthalmopathy tested prospective prediction of ophthalmopathy. The approximately 98 discovery patients were randomly divided into training and test sets at a 7:3 ratio. In addition, the study compared T-cell repertoires in thyroid tissue and in blood from several Graves' hyperthyroidism patients. After sampling, hyperthyroidism patients received methimazole starting at 30 mg daily, and ophthalmopathy patients received high-dose intravenous methylprednisolone. The libraries were constructed in a second round of multiplex PCR and then size-selected and purified. Sequencing of the libraries was done on an Illumina HiSeq2000 using paired-end 100 bp reads. Raw data were processed with SOAPnuke, discarding reads with adapters, uncalled bases, mean Phred below 15, or no exact constant-primer or identifier match. COPE v1.2.5 was used to merge high-quality paired reads, and clonotypes were defined as unique nucleotide sequences. Clonotypes were aligned to IMGT TRBV, TRBD and TRBJ reference segments using MiTCR v1.1. Only V-J combinations with frequency above 0.0001, covering 99% to 99.2% of repertoires, were analysed. The TCS score was defined as F50 (clonal expansion) divided by E x V (chaos), with BLOSUM62-based TCRdist calculated between CDR3 peptides within each V-J. Welch's t-statistics and random forest reduced fewer than 550 V-J features to roughly 13, which were used in a naive Bayes classifier (R e1071). No statistical method was used to set the sample size in advance, and investigators knew the group allocation. The paper describes TCR Vbeta CDR3 sequencing of 120 to 150 peripheral blood samples, made up of roughly 45 ophthalmopathy patients, approximately 73 hyperthyroidism patients and some 17 progressor patients.

The clonotype was recovered from a woman aged 18-29 years with Graves disease. Donor details come from another sample of the same person, matched by shared clones. Sequenced material: peripheral blood mononuclear cells (PBMCs), taken at new diagnosis, from a patient treated with antithyroid drugs. Here the chain combines TRBV13 and TRBJ1-1; the D gene is not confidently resolved. The CDR3 reads as follows: CASSPELIGTEGFF. The DNA sequence is as follows: TGTGCCAGCAGCCCGGAGCTAATTGGCACTGAAGGTTTCTTT.